The 31 T cell receptor beta chains below come from one sample, sequenced in a study of T cells after yellow fever vaccination. TCRdb re-derived calls from the 5' RACE reads in MiXCR, one entry per CDR3 protein. Here the sample spans some 150,000 distinct CDR3 sequences, approximately 10% being singletons. Material: CD8+ T cells sorted from PBMCs, obtained 15 days after the yellow fever booster vaccination. All receptors derive from a man between 18 and 29 years old who received the YFV17D yellow fever vaccine.

The chain joins TRBV4-2 to TRBJ2-1; no definite D call. Per the germline V gene, CDR1 is LGHNA and CDR2 is YNFKEQ. V was pared by 5 bases and J by 0 bases, with 17 bases between. The CDR3 is made up of 17 amino acids. In DNA form, the CDR3 reads TGTGCCAGCAGCTTCCGACTCGGGCAAGGCTCCTACAATGAGCAGTTCTTC. This codes for CASSFRLGQGSYNEQFF.

The chain couples TRBV6-5 to TRBJ2-7; either TRBD1 or TRBD2 may fit D (5 bases each). Germline assignment: CDR1 MNHEY and CDR2 SVGAGI. V was shortened by 6 bases and J by 7 bases, with 22 bases between the two germline ends. The CDR3 has 15 residues. For the CDR3, the DNA is TGTGCCAGCAGCCAACAGGAGGTCGGAGTCGGGGAGCAGTACGTC. Translated: CASSQQEVGVGEQYV.

With respect to this clonotype: This may come from a read error, since a much larger clone is one base off. V usage is TRBV4-3 and J usage is TRBJ2-3; D is undetermined. Germline V CDR1 and CDR2: LGHNA, YSLEER. The CDR3 runs to 16 residues. The CDR3 reads CASSQAGTYSTDAQYF. The CDR3 nucleotides read TGCGCCAGCAGCCAAGCCGGTACCTATAGCACAGATGCGCAGTATTTT.

The chain combines TRBV11-3 with TRBJ2-1; 9 nucleotides align to TRBD1. V shed 5 bases and J 7 bases; nucleotides not matched to a gene: 6. The CDR3 runs to 14 residues. The germline gives CDR1 SGHNT, CDR2 YENEEA. Written as DNA, the CDR3 is TGTGCCAGCAGCCGTAGTGACAGGGGGAATGAGCAGTTCTTC. Protein sequence: CASSRSDRGNEQFF.

Remarks on this clonotype: The DNA is omitted, as the CDR3 cannot be located on it reliably, and the CDR3 follows TCRdb's listing. The gene calls are TRBV29-1 and TRBJ2-7; no DNA check was done on the table's D call, TRBD1. The CDR3 comprises 15 residues, both ends counted. In germline, CDR1 is SQVTM, CDR2 ANQGSEA. The CDR3 protein is CSGGTGIPYICEQYV.

There are a few counts of this clonotype. V and J are TRBV20-1 and TRBJ2-1; 7 bases line up with TRBD2. With V trimmed by 4 bases and J by 6 bases, 6 bases remained unmatched. The CDR3 has 13 residues. The germline V gene encodes CDR1 DFQATT and CDR2 SNEGSKA (reference sequence). CDR3 amino acids: CSATSGELNEQFF. Here the CDR3 DNA reads TGCAGTGCTACCAGCGGGGAGCTCAATGAGCAGTTCTTC.

This clonotype was seen only a few times. The chain links TRBV10-2 to TRBJ1-2; D may be TRBD1 (5 bases). V lost 2 bases, J lost 5 bases, and 18 bases lay in between. The CDR3 totals 16 residues. The V gene's germline CDR1 is WSHSY and CDR2 SAAADI. The CDR3 protein is CASSEGRGVFRYGYTF. DNA for the CDR3: TGCGCCAGCAGTGAGGGTCGGGGGGTTTTTCGGTATGGCTACACCTTC.

This chain's CDR3 is CSARRHTEAFF. As DNA, the CDR3 is TGCAGTGCTAGAAGACACACTGAAGCTTTCTTT. The chain couples TRBV20-1 to TRBJ1-1; D remains unclear. The length of the CDR3 is 11 residues. With 2 bases removed from V and 3 bases from J, the gap between germline ends came to 4 bases. The germline V gene encodes CDR1 DFQATT and CDR2 SNEGSKA (reference sequence).

The genes are TRBV7-9 and TRBJ1-2, with TRBD1 matching 7 bases. Germline CDR1 SEHNR, CDR2 FQNEAQ (reference sequence). This CDR3 contains 15 residues. The trim removed 5 bases at V and 7 bases at J, leaving 13 bases unmatched. The CDR3 is CASSLSPGQVFGYTF. Here the CDR3 DNA reads TGTGCCAGCAGCCTTTCTCCCGGACAGGTCTTTGGCTACACCTTC.

This clonotype was found many times. The V gene is TRBV12-3 or TRBV12-4, the J gene TRBJ2-2; D unclear. The CDR3 has 14 residues. V was clipped by 6 bases and J by 3 bases, with 11 bases between them. The CDR3 DNA reads TGTGCCAGCAGGCCATGGTGGGACACCGGGGAGCTGTTTTTT. It yields the protein CASRPWWDTGELFF.

This clonotype has ten or more counts. The V and J genes are TRBV4-1 and TRBJ2-3; 10 nucleotides align to TRBD2. From germline, CDR1 is MGHRA and CDR2 YSYEKL. The trim removed 3 bases at V and 2 bases at J, leaving 8 bases unmatched. This CDR3 is 17 amino acids long. CDR3 DNA: TGCGCCAGCAGCCAGACCTTAGCGGGGGGACCCACAGATACGCAGTATTTT. This gives the protein CASSQTLAGGPTDTQYF.

This clonotype was seen only a few times. This sequence joins TRBV5-1 and TRBJ2-2, with D possibly being TRBD1 (6 bases). Germline loops: CDR1 SGHRS, CDR2 YFSETQ. Trimming cost V 2 bases and J 1 base, with 12 bases left between them. The CDR3 extends over 16 amino acids. CDR3 residues: CASSLRGGQNTGELFF. The CDR3 DNA reads as TGCGCCAGCAGCTTACGTGGGGGCCAGAACACCGGGGAGCTGTTTTTT.

The chain uses TRBV3-1 and TRBJ1-1, with TRBD1 as a possible D gene (5 bases). The germline V gene has CDR1 LGHDT and CDR2 YNNKEL (reference sequence). The CDR3 is made up of 15 amino acids. V lost 5 bases and J lost 0, with 13 bases in between. The DNA for the CDR3 is TGTGCCAGCAGCGCCCAGGGAGGGCTGAACACTGAAGCTTTCTTT. As protein: CASSAQGGLNTEAFF.

The rearrangement links TRBV7-9 to TRBJ2-1; D is perhaps TRBD1 or TRBD2 (5 bases each). Per germline, CDR1 SEHNR and CDR2 FQNEAQ (reference sequence). Trimming cost V 4 bases and J 7 bases, with 23 bases left between them. CDR3 size: 17 residues. As DNA, the CDR3 is TGTGCCAGCAGCTCCGCCGTCCGGGACGCCGCTGGGAATGAGCAGTTCTTC. Encoded protein: CASSSAVRDAAGNEQFF.

CDR3 sequence reads: CASSLRRHTGELFF. The CDR3 DNA is TGCGCCAGCAGCCTCCGAAGGCACACCGGGGAGCTGTTTTTT. The V gene is TRBV4-3, the J gene TRBJ2-2; D ambiguous. Per the germline V gene, CDR1 is LGHNA and CDR2 is YSLEER. This CDR3 is 14 amino acids long. V dropped 4 bases and J dropped 3 bases, with 9 bases sitting between them.

This chain connects TRBV13 to TRBJ2-2, with TRBD1 matching over 8 bases. CDR1 is PRHDT, CDR2 FYEKMQ, per germline (reference sequence). V lost 5 bases, J lost 5 bases, and 7 bases stayed unmatched. The CDR3 covers 15 residues. The CDR3: CASSRRQGPTGELFF. The CDR3, as DNA: TGTGCCAGCAGCCGCAGACAGGGGCCTACCGGGGAGCTGTTTTTT. The whole variable domain, filled in from reference TRBV13 and TRBJ2-2, reads AAGVIQSPRHLIKEKRETATLKCYPIPRHDTVYWYQQGPGQDPQFLISFYEKMQSDKGSIPDRFSAQQFSDYHSELNMSSLELGDSALYFCASSRRQGPTGELFFGEGSRLTVL.

This clonotype was picked up a small number of times. The gene calls are TRBV6-2 or TRBV6-3 and TRBJ2-1, with 12 bases identical to TRBD2. This CDR3 has 16 amino acids. Trimming at V came to 5 bases and at J to 8 bases, leaving 10 bases not matched to a gene. From germline, CDR1 is MNHEY and CDR2 SVGEGT. As DNA, the CDR3 is TGTGCCAGCAGTGGGGCTAGCGGGGGGGCCCAGTATGAGCAGTTCTTC. Translated, it gives CASSGASGGAQYEQFF.

The J gene is TRBJ2-1, the V gene TRBV27, with 9 bases lining up with TRBD2. Trimming cost V 2 bases and J 5 bases; bases outside gene matches: 4. Germline V lookup: CDR1 MNHEY, CDR2 SMNVEV (reference sequence). CDR3 length: 15 amino acids. CDR3 bases: TGTGCCAGCAGTTTAAGCGGGGGGCCTAACAATGAGCAGTTCTTC. Amino acid sequence: CASSLSGGPNNEQFF.

The CDR3 here is CASSLIQGHPETQYF. CDR3 in DNA: TGTGCCAGCAGTTTAATCCAGGGTCATCCCGAGACCCAGTACTTC. The rearrangement joins TRBV27 to TRBJ2-5; the D gene is possibly TRBD1 (5 bases). Germline V gives CDR1 MNHEY, CDR2 SMNVEV (reference sequence). The CDR3 loop spans 15 amino acids. Trimming stripped 2 bases from V and 5 bases from J, with 15 bases between.

This clonotype was counted between two and nine times. J is TRBJ2-1 and V is TRBV7-6; TRBD2 matches 11 bases. J was trimmed by 3 bases and V by 2 bases; bases with no gene match: 9. Germline CDR1 reads SGHVS; CDR2 reads FNYEAQ. The CDR3 spans 18 residues. CDR3 nucleotides: TGTGCCAGCAGCTTAATCCTAGCGGGGGGCCCGGACTACAATGAGCAGTTCTTC. Its translation: CASSLILAGGPDYNEQFF.

This clonotype was observed at least ten times. The rearrangement links TRBV4-1 to TRBJ1-3; TRBD1 might be the D (6 bases). This CDR3 is built from 16 residues. Germline assignment: CDR1 MGHRA and CDR2 YSYEKL. V gave up 4 bases and J gave up 0 bases, with 13 bases separating them. The CDR3 protein is CASSPYRDASGNTIYF. The CDR3 DNA reads as TGCGCCAGCAGCCCCTACAGGGACGCCTCTGGAAACACCATATATTTT.

This clonotype was detected ten times or more. V usage is TRBV5-1 and J usage is TRBJ2-1, with 9 bases identical to TRBD1. Germline V gene lookup returns CDR1 SGHRS and CDR2 YFSETQ. CDR3 length equals 14 residues. Germline trimming cut 4 bases from V and 8 bases from J; bases unmatched to any gene: 7. The CDR3 region has the DNA TGCGCCAGCAGCCGCGGGACAGGGCGGGATGAGCAGTTCTTC. Translated: CASSRGTGRDEQFF.

The chain carries TRBV27 and TRBJ2-3; a weak D match, TRBD2 (5 bases). Germline values: CDR1 MNHEY, CDR2 SMNVEV (reference sequence). This CDR3 has 16 amino acids. The V end was cut by 10 bases, the J end by 1 base, with 21 bases between. CDR3 sequence: CATTRIGMEGTDTQYF. For the CDR3, the DNA is TGTGCCACCACAAGGATAGGCATGGAGGGCACAGATACGCAGTATTTT.

The gene calls are TRBV7-8 and TRBJ2-3; a possible D gene is TRBD1 (6 bases). V lost 2 bases and J 1 base, leaving 7 bases between the germline ends. CDR1 is SGHVS, CDR2 FQNEAQ, per germline. CDR3 length equals 14 residues. The chain's CDR3 is CASSLPGGTDTQYF. In DNA, the CDR3 is TGTGCCAGCAGCTTACCAGGGGGCACAGATACGCAGTATTTT.

This chain uses TRBV6-6 with TRBJ1-2, with a weak D call TRBD1 (6 bases). The CDR3 has 16 residues. Germline assignment: CDR1 MNHNY and CDR2 SVGAGI (reference sequence). The V and J ends lost 3 bases and 1 base respectively, with 15 bases between them. CDR3 DNA sequence: TGTGCCAGCAGTTATAGAGGGGGATCACATAACTATGGCTACACCTTC. Protein: CASSYRGGSHNYGYTF.

This clonotype has only a few counts. The J gene is TRBJ2-7, the V gene TRBV29-1; TRBD1 agrees at 9 bases. Germline CDR1 is SQVTM and CDR2 is ANQGSEA. CDR3 length equals 16 residues. V was clipped by 5 bases and J by 3 bases; unmatched bases: 14. The CDR3 reads CSVLFKGDRAVYEQYF. Written as DNA, the CDR3 is TGCAGCGTTCTCTTCAAGGGGGACAGGGCCGTCTACGAGCAGTACTTC.

V gene TRBV5-4 combines with J gene TRBJ2-7; D is possibly TRBD1 or TRBD2 (5 bases each). V lost 4 bases, J lost 3 bases, and 17 bases lay in between. Germline loops: CDR1 SGHNT, CDR2 YYREEE (reference sequence). This CDR3 spans 15 amino acids. The CDR3 sequence: CASSRDVDGGYEQYV. CDR3 DNA: TGTGCCAGCAGCCGGGACGTCGATGGGGGCTACGAGCAGTACGTC.

This clonotype was observed a few times. The genes are TRBV4-2 and TRBJ1-5; D unresolved. There are 17 residues in the CDR3. V was cut by 0 bases and J by 6 bases, with 18 bases left in between. The germline gives CDR1 LGHNA, CDR2 YNFKEQ. The CDR3 is CASSQDYVELRIQPQHF. CDR3 nucleotide sequence: TGTGCCAGCAGCCAAGATTACGTAGAGCTAAGGATTCAGCCCCAGCATTTT.

This clonotype was seen ten or more times. The chain carries TRBV9 and TRBJ2-3; D gene ambiguous. The V gene lost 0 bases and the J gene lost 1 base, with 6 bases spanning the gap. This CDR3 region has 14 residues. Germline CDR1 reads SGDLS; CDR2 reads YYNGEE. CDR3 coding DNA: TGTGCCAGCAGCGTAGATAGGGGCACAGATACGCAGTATTTT. It encodes CASSVDRGTDTQYF.

Ten or more counts support this clonotype. The chain joins TRBV11-1 to TRBJ2-4; TRBD1 aligns across 7 bases. CDR1 SGHAT and CDR2 FQDESV come from the germline V gene (reference sequence). With V trimmed by 1 base and J by 6 bases, 9 bases remained unmatched. The CDR3 covers 16 residues. The chain's CDR3 is CASSLDRGPMGNIQYF. The CDR3 DNA sequence: TGTGCCAGCAGCTTAGACAGGGGTCCCATGGGAAACATTCAGTACTTC.

As regards this clonotype: This CDR3 is missing its conserved last phenylalanine or tryptophan, likely due to a read error. This chain joins TRBV4-1 and TRBJ1-5; possibly TRBD1 for D (5 bases). Trimming cost V 4 bases and J 4 bases, with 11 bases left between them. CDR3 length: 14 amino acids. Germline lookup yields CDR1 MGHRA and CDR2 YSYEKL. CDR3 DNA sequence: TGCGCCAGCAGCCGGGGGGGAGCGAATCAGCCCCAGCATATT. Translated, it gives CASSRGGANQPQHI.